Listed here are 21 T cell receptor beta chains from one sample, sequenced in a study of shared clonotypes between healthy human individuals. Assay: immunoSEQ multiplex PCR; the TCRdb copy retains only in-frame clones and omits some. This table holds approximately 2.5 million clones, roughly 93% found once. Sequenced input: naive CD4+ T cells from PBMCs. This sample's subset: CD45RA+ positively selected. These receptors came from a man aged 18 to 29 in good health. Some clones in this sample may be carry-over from other donors' samples.

V and J are TRBV4-1 and TRBJ2-7, with 12 bases matching TRBD2. The junction had 5 bases not matched to a gene; V was cut back by 1 base and J by 7 bases. The CDR3 is 15 residues long. Germline V gene sequence: CDR1 MGHRA, CDR2 YSYEKL. This chain's CDR3 is CASSQGGLAGREQYF. The CDR3 DNA is TGCGCCAGCAGCCAAGGGGGACTAGCGGGCAGGGAGCAGTACTTC.

CDR3 sequence reads: CASSQGFLGQLNTEAFF. CDR3 nucleotide sequence: TGCGCCAGCAGCCAAGGGTTTTTGGGACAGCTGAACACTGAAGCTTTCTTT. This sequence joins TRBV4-1 and TRBJ1-1; TRBD1 matches at 7 bases. V shed 1 base, J shed 0 bases, and the junction held 8 bases outside the gene matches. This CDR3 is 17 amino acids long. Germline CDR1 and CDR2: MGHRA and YSYEKL.

CDR3 region: CASGKQGMGGETQYF. CDR3 nucleotide sequence: TGTGCCAGCGGGAAACAGGGAATGGGCGGAGAGACCCAGTACTTC. The chain carries TRBV2 and TRBJ2-5, with D maybe TRBD1 (6 bases). Trimming took off 8 bases at V and 4 bases at J, with 20 bases between the two ends. Germline V gene lookup returns CDR1 SNHLY and CDR2 FYNNEI. The CDR3 runs to 15 residues.

The chain is built from TRBV5-6 and TRBJ2-1; no clear D. The CDR3 has 14 residues. The V gene's germline CDR1 is SGHDT and CDR2 YYEEEE. Trimming cost V 1 base and J 3 bases, with 8 bases left between them. The CDR3 DNA sequence: TGTGCCAGCAGCTTGTACGGCGGCTACAATGAGCAGTTCTTC. It specifies CASSLYGGYNEQFF.

The chain uses TRBV5-4 and TRBJ2-5; TRBD2 aligns across 12 bases. With 4 bases clipped from V and 4 bases from J, the junction kept 8 bases outside the gene matches. The CDR3 is 16 residues long. Germline V gene data show CDR1 as SGHNT and CDR2 as YYREEE (reference sequence). For the CDR3, the DNA is TGTGCCAGCAGCCCCCGACTAGCGGGAGTAGGAGAGACCCAGTACTTC. Residues: CASSPRLAGVGETQYF. Full variable domain (outside the CDR3, taken from reference TRBV5-4 and TRBJ2-5): ETGVTQSPTHLIKTRGQQVTLRCSSQSGHNTVSWYQQALGQGPQFIFQYYREEENGRGNFPPRFSGLQFPNYSSELNVNALELDDSALYLCASSPRLAGVGETQYFGPGTRLLVL.

The chain has TRBV9 and TRBJ1-2, with a weak D call TRBD1 (5 bases). Deletions cut 0 bases from V and 8 bases from J, with 14 bases between. Looked up from germline, CDR1 is SGDLS and CDR2 is YYNGEE. CDR3 length: 14 residues. The CDR3 DNA is TGTGCCAGCAGCGTAGATCCGCTTGGGGGAGGCTACACCTTC. It codes for CASSVDPLGGGYTF.

The genes are TRBV25-1 and TRBJ2-7; a weak D match, TRBD1 (5 bases). Trimming took 10 bases from V and 6 from J, leaving 10 bases between them. Germline CDR1 and CDR2: MGHDK and SYGVNS. This CDR3 is built from 10 residues. The CDR3, as DNA: TGTGCCACGGCCCAGGGCGAGCAGTACTTC. Translation: CATAQGEQYF.

The V call is TRBV27, the J call TRBJ1-5, with D unclear. Germline CDR1 is MNHEY and CDR2 is SMNVEV (reference sequence). The V gene lost 4 bases and the J gene lost 4 bases, with 8 bases spanning the gap. This CDR3 is 13 amino acids long. CDR3 bases: TGTGCCAGCAGTTGGTTATTGAATCAGCCCCAGCATTTT. The encoded protein is CASSWLLNQPQHF.

The rearrangement uses TRBV4-3 and TRBJ2-7, with 8 positions matching TRBD2. This CDR3 has 16 amino acids. Trimming took 3 bases from V and 2 from J; bases not matched to a gene: 9. Germline CDR1 and CDR2: LGHNA and YSLEER. Written as DNA, the CDR3 is TGCGCCAGCAGCCAGGGGGTTAGCGGGGCAGCCTACGAGCAGTACTTC. Translation gives CASSQGVSGAAYEQYF.

J is TRBJ2-3 and V is TRBV30; 7 bases agree with TRBD1. Per the germline V gene, CDR1 is GTSNPN and CDR2 is SVGIG (reference sequence). The V segment lost 5 bases and the J segment 4 bases; nucleotides outside the gene matches: 6. CDR3 size: 13 residues. This CDR3 reads CAWGGQNADTQYF. The CDR3 nucleotides are TGTGCCTGGGGGGGACAGAACGCAGATACGCAGTATTTT.

The chain combines TRBV7-6 with TRBJ2-2; either TRBD1 or TRBD2 may supply D (6 bases each). Germline V gene sequence: CDR1 SGHVS, CDR2 FNYEAQ. The CDR3 spans 15 residues. With 2 bases removed from V and 5 bases from J, the gap between germline ends came to 12 bases. The CDR3 nucleotides read TGTGCCAGCAGCTTAAGTCGGGGGCGGACCGGGGAGCTGTTTTTT. This encodes CASSLSRGRTGELFF.

The chain employs TRBV2 and TRBJ2-5; 8 nucleotides match TRBD1. Germline-derived CDR1 and CDR2 are SNHLY and FYNNEI. J lost 2 bases, V lost 6 bases, and 5 bases had no gene match. This CDR3 has 14 residues. DNA for the CDR3: TGTGCCAGCAGCGGGACAGGATCACAAGAGACCCAGTACTTC. Translating it yields CASSGTGSQETQYF. Based on the CDR3 plus reference TRBV2 and TRBJ2-5, the full variable domain is EPEVTQTPSHQVTQMGQEVILRCVPISNHLYFYWYRQILGQKVEFLVSFYNNEISEKSEIFDDQFSVERPDGSNFTLKIRSTKLEDSAMYFCASSGTGSQETQYFGPGTRLLVL.

The gene calls are TRBV29-1 and TRBJ2-5; 9 bases match TRBD2. The CDR3 loop spans 14 amino acids. The ends lost 7 bases at V and 5 bases at J; junction bases unmatched: 11. From germline, CDR1 is SQVTM and CDR2 ANQGSEA. The DNA of the CDR3 is TGCAGCGCAATGGATAGCGGGAGTGGGGAGACCCAGTACTTC. It yields the protein CSAMDSGSGETQYF.

The chain has TRBV7-8 and TRBJ2-1; D is perhaps TRBD1 (7 bases). Germline loops: CDR1 SGHVS, CDR2 FQNEAQ. This CDR3 has 14 residues. V lost 5 bases and J 6 bases, leaving 14 bases between the germline ends. The CDR3: CASSARQGGNEQFF. CDR3 bases: TGTGCCAGCAGCGCCCGGCAGGGGGGCAATGAGCAGTTCTTC.

V usage is TRBV5-1 and J usage is TRBJ2-7; 7 nucleotides align to TRBD1. Per germline, CDR1 SGHRS and CDR2 YFSETQ. After removal of 0 bases from V and 3 bases from J, the junction contained 12 bases not matched to a gene. This CDR3 is built from 17 residues. The CDR3 nucleotides are TGCGCCAGCAGCTTGGCCCGGGACAGCAGATTACACTACGAGCAGTACTTC. Protein product: CASSLARDSRLHYEQYF.

The CDR3 loop is CASSLGLQRGRGYNEQFF. For the CDR3, the DNA is TGTGCCAGCAGCTTAGGCCTTCAGCGGGGCCGGGGCTACAATGAGCAGTTCTTC. The J gene is TRBJ2-1, the V gene TRBV11-2, with 7 nucleotides matching TRBD2. The V segment lost 1 base and the J segment 3 bases; nucleotides outside the gene matches: 12. Germline CDR1 reads SGHAT; CDR2 reads FQNNGV. The CDR3 runs to 18 residues. The whole variable domain, filled in from reference TRBV11-2 and TRBJ2-1, reads EAGVAQSPRYKIIEKRQSVAFWCNPISGHATLYWYQQILGQGPKLLIQFQNNGVVDDSQLPKDRFSAERLKGVDSTLKIQPAKLEDSAVYLCASSLGLQRGRGYNEQFFGPGTRLTVL.

The chain joins TRBV7-2 to TRBJ1-1, with a possible D match to TRBD1 (5 bases). Trimming removed 1 base from V and 11 bases from J, with 11 bases in between. The CDR3 has 12 amino acids. CDR1 and CDR2 (germline): SGHTA, FQGNSA. DNA for the CDR3: TGTGCCAGCAGCTTAGGGTTTTGGGGGGCTTTCTTT. It yields the protein CASSLGFWGAFF.

This clone occurred once. Distinct nucleotide sequences in the sample also encode this CDR3. V usage is TRBV7-9 and J usage is TRBJ1-1; D remains unclear. V lost 3 bases and J 3 bases, leaving 8 bases between the germline ends. This CDR3 has 13 amino acids. Germline CDR1 reads SEHNR; CDR2 reads FQNEAQ (reference sequence). The chain's CDR3 is CASSFTRDTEAFF. The CDR3 nucleotides read TGTGCCAGCAGCTTTACGAGAGACACTGAAGCTTTCTTT.

This clone was found once. The chain joins TRBV27 to TRBJ2-7; the match to TRBD2 covers 8 bases. The CDR3 is 14 amino acids. CDR1 is MNHEY, CDR2 SMNVEV, per germline (reference sequence). V was pared by 6 bases and J by 4 bases, with 8 bases of the junction left unmatched. CDR3 DNA: TGTGCCAGCAGCTCCGCGGGAGGATCTTACGAGCAGTACTTC. Its protein is CASSSAGGSYEQYF.

The rearrangement links TRBV30 to TRBJ2-6, with D unresolved. CDR1 and CDR2 (germline): GTSNPN, SVGIG (reference sequence). V was pared by 5 bases and J by 0 bases, with 5 bases between. The CDR3 has 13 amino acids. The CDR3 loop is CAWQISGANVLTF. The CDR3 region has the DNA TGTGCCTGGCAGATCTCTGGGGCCAACGTCCTGACTTTC.

This clone was seen only once. The CDR3 loop is CASSDSIDRVTQYF. The CDR3 DNA is TGTGCCAGCAGTGACTCCATAGACAGGGTCACGCAGTATTTT. The genes are TRBV6-4 and TRBJ2-3; 7 nucleotides match TRBD1. The CDR3 is 14 residues long. Per the germline V gene, CDR1 is MRHNA and CDR2 is SNTAGT. The junction had 6 bases not matched to a gene; V was cut back by 0 bases and J by 9 bases.